This TCR beta chain was sequenced in a study of cytomegalovirus exposure and HLA in healthy donors. The study ran its PCR with 60 Vbeta and 13 Jbeta primers. The data were produced by immunoSEQ multiplex PCR, yet TCRdb's version contains in-frame clones alone and is incomplete. In the table there are approximately 190,000 clones, around 85% of which are singletons. Whole-study findings and limits: Reportedly, HLA-A and HLA-B alleles of most subjects were accurately predicted from TCR beta. Among the CMV-associated chains, three were confirmed in vitro as specific for CMV antigens.

V shed 3 bases and J shed 7 bases, with 12 bases lying between them. The CDR3 spans 13 residues. CDR1 and CDR2 (germline): LNHDA, SQIVND (reference sequence). In the case of this clone: What it recognizes is unknown.

The TCR originated in a man between 35 and 55 years old in good health and CMV-seropositive. The chain recombines TRBV19 with TRBJ1-1; D is perhaps TRBD1 (5 bases). The sample consisted of PBMCs. CDR3 DNA sequence: TGTGCCAGTAGTATCCTCCGGCAGGGTGAAGCTTTCTTT. Its protein product is CASSILRQGEAFF.